Each of the 11 T cell receptor beta chains below was sequenced from the same sample in a study of CD8+ T cells in alopecia areata. Extracted RNA was reverse transcribed into cDNA, the sequencing template. The repertoire was sequenced with immunoSEQ multiplex PCR; TCRdb's copy has only in-frame clones and lacks some. The data contain 80,000 to 100,000 clones, roughly two fifths of them singletons. The specimen sequenced was CD4+ T cells sorted from blood. The receptors were sampled from a human donor with alopecia areata.

This clone has a handful of counts. The rearrangement links TRBV25-1 to TRBJ2-1, with TRBD1 identical over 7 bases. Germline V CDR1 and CDR2: MGHDK, SYGVNS. This CDR3 contains 15 residues. J gave up 11 bases and V 6 bases, and 16 bases lay outside the gene matches. The DNA for the CDR3 is TGTGCCAGCAGCCCAATCGGGACAGAGGCCCCTAAGCAGTTCTTC. Translating it yields CASSPIGTEAPKQFF.

This clone occurred a few times. The genes are TRBV5-4 and TRBJ2-3; a possible D gene is TRBD2 (6 bases). The ends were cut back, 4 bases at V and 2 bases at J, with 17 bases in the middle. In germline, CDR1 is SGHNT, CDR2 YYREEE (reference sequence). CDR3 length equals 16 residues. The CDR3 spells CASSVVGLLITDTQYF. The CDR3 coding sequence is TGTGCCAGCAGCGTAGTTGGACTACTAATCACAGATACGCAGTATTTT.

This chain connects TRBV7-3 to TRBJ2-3; D not certain. Trimming removed 10 bases at V and 3 bases at J, with 14 bases between. The CDR3 is 13 amino acids. Germline lookup yields CDR1 SGHTA and CDR2 FQGTGA. The CDR3 bases are TGTGCCACCTTGCTAGGGCTAACAGATACGCAGTATTTT. This encodes CATLLGLTDTQYF.

The rearrangement links TRBV10-2 to TRBJ2-5, with a weak D call TRBD1 (5 bases). Germline CDR1 and CDR2: WSHSY and SAAADI. This CDR3 region has 14 residues. Trimming pared 8 bases from V and 3 bases from J, leaving 16 bases between. Here the CDR3 DNA reads TGCGCCAGCCGGCGTTGGGGCCTGGAAGAGACCCAGTACTTC. Translating it yields CASRRWGLEETQYF.

In its sample, this clone was seen once. The chain links TRBV30 to TRBJ2-7; 8 nucleotides line up with TRBD2. The CDR3 length is 19 residues. Trimming removed 5 bases from V and 0 bases from J; junction bases left unmatched: 21. CDR1 is GTSNPN and CDR2 is SVGIG in the germline V gene (reference sequence). CDR3 loop: CAWRGARGGSAGPSYEQYF. CDR3 sequence (DNA): TGTGCCTGGCGAGGCGCTCGGGGGGGCTCGGCGGGCCCCTCCTACGAGCAGTACTTC.

This chain uses TRBV27 with TRBJ1-4, with D possibly matching TRBD1 (5 bases). Germline CDR1 is MNHEY and CDR2 is SMNVEV (reference sequence). The CDR3 length is 15 residues. V was pared by 4 bases and J by 3 bases, with 12 bases between. The CDR3 DNA follows: TGTGCCAGCAGTTGGAATAGGGGTGCTAATGAAAAACTGTTTTTT. It translates to CASSWNRGANEKLFF.

This clone has only a few counts. The rearrangement uses TRBV5-1 and TRBJ1-1; 9 bases map to TRBD1. The CDR3 spans 15 residues. V trimming: 4 bases; J trimming: 0 bases; junction bases outside the gene matches: 4. The germline V gene has CDR1 SGHRS and CDR2 YFSETQ. CDR3 bases: TGCGCCAGCAGCGCGGGGGACAGGGTGAACACTGAAGCTTTCTTT. This encodes CASSAGDRVNTEAFF.

The CDR3 DNA is TGCAGCGTTGTCTGGGGTCAGGGGACCCAGTACTTC. Protein sequence: CSVVWGQGTQYF. This chain joins TRBV29-1 and TRBJ2-5; D possibly corresponds to TRBD1 (5 bases). Trimming took 4 bases from V and 7 from J, leaving 13 bases between them. CDR1 is SQVTM, CDR2 ANQGSEA, per germline. This CDR3 is built from 12 residues.

The chain links TRBV30 to TRBJ1-5; D not resolved. V was trimmed by 0 bases and J by 5 bases, leaving 8 bases between them. This CDR3 contains 13 residues. Germline V gene lookup returns CDR1 GTSNPN and CDR2 SVGIG (reference sequence). CDR3 DNA: TGTGCCTGGAGTGTACAAAGGGATCAGCCCCAGCATTTT. This gives the protein CAWSVQRDQPQHF.

The chain recombines TRBV29-1 with TRBJ2-7, with D perhaps given as TRBD1 or TRBD2 (6 bases each). CDR3 length equals 18 residues. Germline CDR1 and CDR2: SQVTM and ANQGSEA. Deletions cut 7 bases from V and 3 bases from J, with 31 bases between. CDR3 amino acids: CSAMKGGGRQPGGYEQYF. CDR3 nucleotide sequence: TGCAGCGCCATGAAGGGGGGCGGCCGACAACCCGGGGGCTACGAGCAGTACTTC.

This chain uses TRBV30 with TRBJ2-3; possibly TRBD1 for D (6 bases). In germline, CDR1 is GTSNPN, CDR2 SVGIG (reference sequence). V was trimmed by 7 bases and J by 0 bases, leaving 8 bases between them. This CDR3 has 12 amino acids. The CDR3 protein is CASDRSTDTQYF. CDR3 coding DNA: TGTGCCTCCGACAGGAGCACAGATACGCAGTATTTT.